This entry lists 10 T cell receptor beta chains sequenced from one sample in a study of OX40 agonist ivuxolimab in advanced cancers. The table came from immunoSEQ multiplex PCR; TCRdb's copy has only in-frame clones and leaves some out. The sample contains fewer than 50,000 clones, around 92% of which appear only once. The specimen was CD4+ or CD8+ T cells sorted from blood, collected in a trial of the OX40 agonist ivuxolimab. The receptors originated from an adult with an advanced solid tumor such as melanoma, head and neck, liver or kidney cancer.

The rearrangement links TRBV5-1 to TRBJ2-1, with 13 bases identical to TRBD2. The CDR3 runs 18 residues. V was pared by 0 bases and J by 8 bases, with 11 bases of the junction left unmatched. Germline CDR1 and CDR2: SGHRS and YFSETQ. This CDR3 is CASSLVPIGLAGVDEQFF. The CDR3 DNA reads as TGCGCCAGCAGCTTGGTACCGATCGGACTAGCGGGAGTGGATGAGCAGTTCTTC.

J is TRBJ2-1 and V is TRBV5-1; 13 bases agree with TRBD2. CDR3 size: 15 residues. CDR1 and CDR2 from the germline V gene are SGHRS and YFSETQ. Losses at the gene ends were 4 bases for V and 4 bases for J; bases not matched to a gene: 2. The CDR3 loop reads CASSPGLAGYNEQFF. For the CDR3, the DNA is TGCGCCAGCAGCCCGGGACTAGCGGGGTACAATGAGCAGTTCTTC.

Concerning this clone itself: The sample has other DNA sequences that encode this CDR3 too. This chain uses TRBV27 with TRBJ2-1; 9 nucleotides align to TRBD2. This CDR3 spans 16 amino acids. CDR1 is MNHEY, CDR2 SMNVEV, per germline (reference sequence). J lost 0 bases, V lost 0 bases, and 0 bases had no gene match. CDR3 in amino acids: CASSLSLAGSYNEQFF. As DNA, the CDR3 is TGTGCCAGCAGTTTATCACTAGCGGGCTCCTACAATGAGCAGTTCTTC.

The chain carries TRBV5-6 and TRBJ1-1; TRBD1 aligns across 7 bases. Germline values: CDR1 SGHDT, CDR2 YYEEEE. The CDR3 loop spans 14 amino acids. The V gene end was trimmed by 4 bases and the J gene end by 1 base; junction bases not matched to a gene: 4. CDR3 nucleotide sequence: TGTGCCAGCAGCAGGGACAGAACGAACACTGAAGCTTTCTTT. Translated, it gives CASSRDRTNTEAFF.

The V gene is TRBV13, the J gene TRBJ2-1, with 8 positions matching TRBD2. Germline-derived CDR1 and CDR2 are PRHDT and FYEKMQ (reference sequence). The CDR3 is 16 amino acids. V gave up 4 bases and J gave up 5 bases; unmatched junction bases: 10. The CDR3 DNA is TGTGCCAGCAGCTCAGGGTGGACTAGCCGGAACAATGAGCAGTTCTTC. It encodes CASSSGWTSRNNEQFF. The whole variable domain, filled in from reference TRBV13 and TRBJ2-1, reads AAGVIQSPRHLIKEKRETATLKCYPIPRHDTVYWYQQGPGQDPQFLISFYEKMQSDKGSIPDRFSAQQFSDYHSELNMSSLELGDSALYFCASSSGWTSRNNEQFFGPGTRLTVL.

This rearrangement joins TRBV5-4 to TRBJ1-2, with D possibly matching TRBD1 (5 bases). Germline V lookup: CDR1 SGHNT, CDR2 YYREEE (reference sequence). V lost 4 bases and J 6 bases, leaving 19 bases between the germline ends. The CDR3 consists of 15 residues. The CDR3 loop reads CASSNPLQDVNGYTF. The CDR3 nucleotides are TGTGCCAGCAGCAACCCATTACAGGACGTTAATGGCTACACCTTC.

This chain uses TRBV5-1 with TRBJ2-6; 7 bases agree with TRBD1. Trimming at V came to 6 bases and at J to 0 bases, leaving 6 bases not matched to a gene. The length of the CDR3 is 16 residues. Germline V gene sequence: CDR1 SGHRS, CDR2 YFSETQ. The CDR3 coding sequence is TGCGCCAGCAACGGACAGGAGCACTCTGGGGCCAACGTCCTGACTTTC. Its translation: CASNGQEHSGANVLTF.

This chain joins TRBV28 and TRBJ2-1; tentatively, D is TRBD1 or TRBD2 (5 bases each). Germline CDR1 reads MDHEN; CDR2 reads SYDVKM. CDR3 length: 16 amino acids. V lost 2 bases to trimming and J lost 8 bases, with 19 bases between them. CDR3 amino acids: CASSLLVGTSWDEQFF. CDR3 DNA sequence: TGTGCCAGCAGTTTACTGGTCGGGACGAGTTGGGATGAGCAGTTCTTC. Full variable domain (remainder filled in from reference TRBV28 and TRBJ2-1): DVKVTQSSRYLVKRTGEKVFLECVQDMDHENMFWYRQDPGLGLRLIYFSYDVKMKEKGDIPEGYSVSREKKERFSLILESASTNQTSMYLCASSLLVGTSWDEQFFGPGTRLTVL.

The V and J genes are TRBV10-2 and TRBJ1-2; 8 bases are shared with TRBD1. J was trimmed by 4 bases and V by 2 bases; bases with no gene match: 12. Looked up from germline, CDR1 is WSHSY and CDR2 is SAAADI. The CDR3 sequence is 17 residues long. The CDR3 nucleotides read TGCGCCAGCAGTGAGCAGGGACAGGCCAGCCCTTTCTATGGCTACACCTTC. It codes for CASSEQGQASPFYGYTF.

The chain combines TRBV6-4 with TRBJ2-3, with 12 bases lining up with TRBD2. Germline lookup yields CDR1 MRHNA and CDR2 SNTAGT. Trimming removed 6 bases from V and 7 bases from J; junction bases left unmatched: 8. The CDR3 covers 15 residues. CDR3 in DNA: TGTGCCAGCAGCCCGGGACTAGCGGGCGAGCATACGCAGTATTTT. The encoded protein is CASSPGLAGEHTQYF.